This record covers a single T cell receptor beta chain. The data originate from a study of radiation and T cells in renal cell carcinoma. Trimming took off 3 bases at V and 4 bases at J, with 9 bases between the two ends. Germline V lookup: CDR1 LNHDA, CDR2 SQIVND (reference sequence). The CDR3 loop spans 13 amino acids. Measured with immunoSEQ multiplex PCR; TCRdb has only the in-frame clones, and not every one. The data hold 60,000 or so clones, with roughly 80% observed a single time. Time point denoted: blood 4 weeks post-SBRT, at nephrectomy. Noted treatment: 15 Gy SBRT to primary tumor, nephrectomy 4 weeks later. Nephrectomy followed 15 Gy stereotactic body radiation by 4 weeks. After SBRT, blood was collected at 2 and 4 weeks, plus baseline.

This TCR was sampled from a man aged 55 to 70 with renal cell carcinoma. The V call is TRBV19, the J call TRBJ1-1; D is uncertain. Material: blood, obtained from a patient whose treatment included radiotherapy and nephrectomy. The CDR3 region has the DNA TGTGCCAGTAGTATCGACGGAGGCACTGAAGCTTTCTTT. Translated: CASSIDGGTEAFF.